This entry describes one TCR beta chain. Its antigen is not identified. The data stem from a study of lymphopenia after photon versus proton radiotherapy. General study results and limits: Relative stability marked proton patients; photon patients lost diversity and naive cells. Oligoclonal CD8+ Temra expansion after nadir drove photon patients' diversity drop. Survival link was tested only in deceased patients; proton benefit remains a possibility.

CDR3 length: 14 residues. Losses at the gene ends were 5 bases for V and 8 bases for J; bases not matched to a gene: 5. Germline V gene sequence: CDR1 SGHTA, CDR2 FQGTGA. Using immunoSEQ multiplex PCR, the repertoire was profiled, and TCRdb retains in-frame clones only, with some absent. The data contain under 75,000 clones, 92% of them singletons. The receptor comes from a woman aged 35 to 49 with cholangiocarcinoma. V usage is TRBV7-3 and J usage is TRBJ2-1; 11 positions agree with TRBD1. The sample in question was peripheral blood, obtained from a patient treated with photon-based radiotherapy. In nucleotides, the CDR3 is TGTGCCAGCAGCCTCGGACAGGGGGCCGATGAGCAGTTCTTC. It is translated as CASSLGQGADEQFF. The full variable domain, rest sourced from reference TRBV7-3 and TRBJ2-1, is GAGVSQTPSNKVTEKGKYVELRCDPISGHTALYWYRQSLGQGPEFLIYFQGTGAADDSGLPNDRFFAVRPEGSVSTLKIQRTERGDSAVYLCASSLGQGADEQFFGPGTRLTVL.